This T cell receptor beta chain was sequenced in a study of OX40 agonist ivuxolimab in advanced cancers. About the investigation overall: Ivuxolimab was an agonistic, fully human IgG2 monoclonal antibody directed against OX40 (CD134), a costimulatory receptor. Intravenous ivuxolimab was administered to patients every 2 weeks at six dose levels: 0.01, 0.1, 0.3, 1.5, 3 and 10 mg/kg. Of the roughly 52 dose-escalation patients, hepatocellular carcinoma was present in around 20, melanoma in approximately 15, renal cell carcinoma in 9 and head and neck cancer in 9. A male proportion of around 83% and a mean age of roughly 58 years, ranging from roughly 20 to 80, were recorded for the dose-escalation cohort. Prior anti-PD-1, anti-PD-L1 or anti-CTLA-4 therapy was permitted, and 35% to 40% of dose-escalation patients had received checkpoint inhibitors. Three dose-escalation patients achieved partial responses, one with hepatocellular carcinoma and two with cutaneous melanoma. Peripheral TCRbeta sequencing aimed to test whether ivuxolimab altered TCR sequence diversity and caused clonal T-cell expansion. The monotherapy dose-escalation portion (N ≈ 56 patients) of the phase I ivuxolimab trial is reported in the paper.

Paper-wide results and their limitations: Which antigens the clonally expanded peripheral T cells were specific for was not determined. In the 0.1-3.0 mg/kg groups, partial responders were among the patients with the lowest normalized peripheral clonal expansion, particularly in CD8+ T cells. After ivuxolimab, CD8+ T cells had more expanded clones than CD4+ T cells on average. At doses from 0.1 to 3.0 mg/kg, clonal expansion was seen in both CD4+ and CD8+ blood T cells between baseline and week 6. Low levels of normalized T-cell clonal expansion were also shown by some nonresponding patients.

Notes on this clone: The specificity of this receptor is unknown. No much larger clonotype is one base removed from it; base qualities were not supplied.

Patients with autoimmune disease history or receiving systemic immunosuppression were excluded from the trial. Peripheral blood for TCR sequencing was drawn from every dose cohort at baseline, at cycle 4 day 1 and at cycle 7 day 1. Samples were obtained from an open-label, multicenter, first-in-human phase I dose-escalation trial of ivuxolimab. Adults with locally advanced or metastatic melanoma, renal cell carcinoma, hepatocellular carcinoma or head and neck squamous cell carcinoma were enrolled in the trial. Before TCR sequencing, CD4+ T cells and CD8+ T cells from peripheral blood were sorted into separate populations. To sequence the TCRbeta CDR3 region, genomic DNA was isolated from the sorted cells. The immunoSEQ Assay was used to sequence the TCRbeta CDR3 regions. TCRdb took over this immuneACCESS table, retaining in-frame rearrangements with V and J assigned. Such tables are incomplete; in checked studies, under half of the missing clones stem from an unresolved V gene, and the remainder is unexplained. The sample has 85,000 to 130,000 clones on record, approximately 90% of them singletons. The ten largest clones add up to 0.45% to 0.5% of the sample.

CDR1 and CDR2, looked up from the germline V gene, are ENHRY and SYGVKD. V is shortened by 8 bases, J by 0 bases, and the region joining them spans 8 bases. The CDR3 holds 13 amino acids from the cysteine to the phenylalanine. The retained sequence is limited to the CDR3, 39 bases, with the frame set at the first base. The sequencing here drew on CD4+ or CD8+ T cells sorted from blood, taken in a trial of the OX40 agonist ivuxolimab. The receptor was derived from an adult with an advanced solid tumor such as melanoma, head and neck, liver or kidney cancer. This chain is built from TRBV10-3 and TRBJ1-3; the D gene is unclear. The CDR3 loop reads CAISTDSGNTIYF. The DNA sequence is TGTGCCATCTCCACGGACTCTGGAAACACCATATATTTT.